This TCR beta chain originates from a study of T-cell reconstitution after alpha-beta-depleted transplantation in children. Preparation of the TCRbeta library involved a method that used unique molecular identifiers. TCRdb processed the PCR reads anew with MiXCR; each CDR3 protein has one entry. The sample has about 900,000 distinct CDR3 sequences; about 29% are singletons. Trimming stripped 4 bases from V and 7 bases from J, with 17 bases between. This CDR3 has 14 residues. The table lists this clonotype with a few counts. This sequence was found in a boy under three years old who had a stem cell transplant for SCID, so the T cells may come from the graft donor. The sample was PBMCs, mostly from graft donor cells, taken 360 days after TCRalphabeta/CD19-depleted stem cell transplant. This chain joins TRBV12-3 or TRBV12-4 and TRBJ2-7; possible D gene TRBD2, 5 bases. The CDR3 DNA reads as TGTGCCAGCAGTTGGCGGACTGCCTCCGCGGAGCAGTACTTC. It translates to CASSWRTASAEQYF.